This TCR beta chain was sequenced for a study of a mutant IDH1 vaccine in newly diagnosed glioma. Looking at the study overall: Week 35 was assigned to visit V12, and week 47 was assigned to visit V13.

Time point described: week 35, safety follow-up. Doses of 300 ug of mutant IDH1 20-mer peptide were given with topical imiquimod. Germline V CDR1 and CDR2: SGHDT, YYEEEE. Deletions cut 0 bases from V and 4 bases from J, with 8 bases between. The CDR3 spans 14 residues. The repertoire was sequenced with immunoSEQ multiplex PCR; TCRdb's copy has only in-frame clones and lacks some. The table records 55,000 to 65,000 clones, around 84% of them present only once. In regard to this clone: Its antigen remains unidentified.

The specimen comprised PBMCs, sampled from a glioma patient whose treatment included an IDH1 peptide vaccine. The V gene is TRBV5-6, the J gene TRBJ1-5; the D gene is possibly TRBD1 (5 bases). This sequence originates from a man between 25 and 39 years old with glioma. CDR3 coding DNA: TGTGCCAGCAGCTTGGGACAGCTGAATCAGCCCCAGCATTTT. Amino acids: CASSLGQLNQPQHF.